A single sample gave rise to the 27 T cell receptor beta chains below, sequenced in a study of cytomegalovirus exposure and HLA in healthy donors. The PCR used 60 Vbeta and 13 Jbeta primers. The data were produced by immunoSEQ multiplex PCR, yet TCRdb's version contains in-frame clones alone and is incomplete. Of over 90,000 clones in the sample, more than 70% were seen once. Input material: PBMCs. The receptors derive from a woman aged 55-69 years in good health and CMV-seropositive.

This chain connects TRBV18 to TRBJ2-1; 11 bases line up with TRBD2. This CDR3 spans 20 amino acids. V lost 4 bases and J lost 1; bases outside the gene matches: 15. From germline, CDR1 is KGHSH and CDR2 LQKENI. The CDR3 DNA reads TGTGCCAGCTCACTCACACCTGGACTAGCGGGCCCGTTATCCTACAATGAGCAGTTCTTC. It specifies CASSLTPGLAGPLSYNEQFF.

V and J are TRBV7-9 and TRBJ2-7; TRBD1 agrees at 8 bases. The germline CDR1 and CDR2 sequences are SEHNR and FQNEAQ (reference sequence). This CDR3 has 16 amino acids. Trimming removed 5 bases from V and 0 bases from J; junction bases left unmatched: 9. DNA of the CDR3: TGTGCCAGCAGCCCCATTGACAGGGGCGACTCCTACGAGCAGTACTTC. Residues: CASSPIDRGDSYEQYF.

This clone was observed a few times. Other DNA variants within this sample encode the same CDR3. This sequence joins TRBV29-1 and TRBJ1-2, with D perhaps matching TRBD1 (5 bases). Trimming left V 7 bases short and J 1 base short, with 16 bases between. This CDR3 contains 14 residues. Germline CDR1 is SQVTM and CDR2 is ANQGSEA. CDR3 residues: CSARRDSLNYGYTF. The CDR3 nucleotides read TGCAGCGCCCGCCGGGACTCCCTTAACTATGGCTACACCTTC.

The chain uses TRBV6-1 and TRBJ2-1; D is unclear. The V gene lost 6 bases and the J gene lost 8 bases, with 17 bases spanning the gap. CDR3 length: 14 residues. The V gene's germline CDR1 is MNHNS and CDR2 SASEGT. CDR3 amino acids: CASRPYASRDEQFF. For the CDR3, the DNA is TGTGCCAGCAGGCCTTACGCCTCGCGCGATGAGCAGTTCTTC.

The V call is TRBV29-1, the J call TRBJ2-3; D is ambiguous. The CDR3 consists of 16 residues. Trimming left V 5 bases short and J 0 bases short, with 18 bases between. Germline loops: CDR1 SQVTM, CDR2 ANQGSEA. The CDR3 nucleotides are TGCAGCGTTCCCGCACTCGAACCCGTTAGCACAGATACGCAGTATTTT. Its translation is CSVPALEPVSTDTQYF.

The V call is TRBV5-4, the J call TRBJ2-7; D is uncertain. The CDR3 consists of 13 residues. Germline lookup yields CDR1 SGHNT and CDR2 YYREEE (reference sequence). V was shortened by 4 bases and J by 5 bases, with 13 bases between the two germline ends. The CDR3 region is CASSPTFQDEQYF. The DNA for the CDR3 is TGTGCCAGCAGCCCCACCTTCCAGGACGAGCAGTACTTC.

The rearrangement joins TRBV2 to TRBJ2-7, with a possible D match to TRBD1 (5 bases). CDR1 and CDR2 from the germline V gene are SNHLY and FYNNEI. Between the trimmed V and J ends, which lost 2 bases and 1 base, there was a span of 12 bases. This CDR3 has 15 amino acids. CDR3 DNA: TGTGCCAGCAGTGAACCGATACGACAGTCCTACGAGCAGTACTTC. As protein: CASSEPIRQSYEQYF.

This clone was seen a single time. The chain uses TRBV25-1 and TRBJ1-1, with D possibly matching TRBD1 (5 bases). The germline V gene has CDR1 MGHDK and CDR2 SYGVNS. CDR3 size: 10 residues. The germline V and J ends were trimmed by 8 bases and 8 bases, with 9 bases remaining between them. CDR3: CASRGGEAFF. In nucleotides, the CDR3 is TGTGCCAGCCGGGGGGGGGAAGCTTTCTTT.

V is TRBV27 and J is TRBJ1-3; 7 bases agree with TRBD1. This CDR3 comprises 15 residues. The ends lost 3 bases at V and 1 base at J; junction bases unmatched: 3. Per germline, CDR1 MNHEY and CDR2 SMNVEV (reference sequence). The CDR3 here is CASSFNRGSGNTIYF. The DNA of the CDR3 is TGTGCCAGCAGTTTCAACAGGGGATCTGGAAACACCATATATTTT.

The chain carries TRBV19 and TRBJ1-5, with D hard to call. The germline V gene has CDR1 LNHDA and CDR2 SQIVND (reference sequence). Trimming removed 3 bases at V and 5 bases at J, with 8 bases between. The CDR3 spans 13 residues. This chain's CDR3 is CASSIAGYQPQHF. In DNA form, the CDR3 reads TGTGCCAGTAGTATCGCGGGGTATCAGCCCCAGCATTTT.

The table lists this clone with a few counts. The chain joins TRBV18 to TRBJ1-1; D is perhaps TRBD1 (6 bases). V shed 4 bases and J shed 1 base, with 10 bases lying between them. In germline, CDR1 is KGHSH, CDR2 LQKENI. This CDR3 spans 14 amino acids. CDR3 region: CASSQGTQNTEAFF. The CDR3 bases are TGTGCCAGCTCACAGGGGACACAGAACACTGAAGCTTTCTTT.

The chain combines TRBV27 with TRBJ2-6; D perhaps matches TRBD2 (6 bases). CDR1 and CDR2 from the germline V gene are MNHEY and SMNVEV (reference sequence). The V gene lost 5 bases and the J gene lost 0 bases, with 14 bases spanning the gap. The CDR3 has 17 residues. Written as DNA, the CDR3 is TGTGCCAGCAGTACTCGGAGGGTGTTCTCTGGGGCCAACGTCCTGACTTTC. Protein: CASSTRRVFSGANVLTF. Looking up the rest from reference TRBV27 and TRBJ2-6 gives the full variable domain: EAQVTQNPRYLITVTGKKLTVTCSQNMNHEYMSWYRQDPGLGLRQIYYSMNVEVTDKGDVPEGYKVSRKEKRNFPLILESPSPNQTSLYFCASSTRRVFSGANVLTFGAGSRLTVL.

The J gene is TRBJ1-5, the V gene TRBV7-2; unclear D gene. The CDR3 is 13 residues long. Germline CDR1 reads SGHTA; CDR2 reads FQGNSA. The germline V and J ends were trimmed by 0 bases and 6 bases, with 6 bases remaining between them. The CDR3: CASSLAGGQPQHF. CDR3 nucleotides: TGTGCCAGCAGCTTAGCCGGCGGTCAGCCCCAGCATTTT.

The rearrangement links TRBV28 to TRBJ2-1; D is possibly TRBD2 (7 bases). Trimming stripped 7 bases from V and 8 bases from J, with 21 bases between. The CDR3 runs 15 residues. From germline, CDR1 is MDHEN and CDR2 SYDVKM. CDR3 DNA sequence: TGTGCCAGCACCGAAGGGTCTGCGGGGGCGGATGAGCAGTTCTTC. Encoded protein: CASTEGSAGADEQFF.

The V and J genes are TRBV7-8 and TRBJ1-2; 12 nucleotides agree with TRBD1. V lost 5 bases, J lost 5 bases, and 9 bases stayed unmatched. Per germline, CDR1 SGHVS and CDR2 FQNEAQ. The CDR3 totals 16 residues. CDR3 coding DNA: TGTGCCAGCAGCGTTCTGGGACAGGGGGCCTCATATGGCTACACCTTC. Its translation: CASSVLGQGASYGYTF.

This clone was counted a few times. This sequence joins TRBV30 and TRBJ1-1; D uncertain. The CDR3 loop spans 13 amino acids. V lost 4 bases and J lost 1, with 10 bases in between. Germline loops: CDR1 GTSNPN, CDR2 SVGIG (reference sequence). The CDR3 sequence is CAWTEQQNTEAFF. The CDR3 nucleotides read TGTGCCTGGACCGAACAGCAGAACACTGAAGCTTTCTTT.

V is TRBV9 and J is TRBJ2-1; 8 bases are a match to TRBD2. The CDR3 runs 16 residues. Trimming removed 1 base from V and 0 bases from J; junction bases left unmatched: 3. Germline assignment: CDR1 SGDLS and CDR2 YYNGEE. This chain's CDR3 is CASSVLSGSSYNEQFF. CDR3 bases: TGTGCCAGCAGCGTACTAAGCGGGAGCTCCTACAATGAGCAGTTCTTC.

This sequence joins TRBV19 and TRBJ1-3, with D hard to call. Trimming removed 4 bases from V and 1 base from J, with 11 bases in between. In germline, CDR1 is LNHDA, CDR2 SQIVND (reference sequence). The CDR3 is 15 residues long. The DNA for the CDR3 is TGTGCCAGTAGTACCCGGACGGGATCTGGAAACACCATATATTTT. Encoded protein: CASSTRTGSGNTIYF.

The chain carries TRBV20-1 and TRBJ1-2, with D maybe TRBD1 (5 bases). The CDR3 extends over 11 amino acids. Germline CDR1 reads DFQATT; CDR2 reads SNEGSKA (reference sequence). The CDR3 loop reads CISQGLRGYTF. The CDR3 DNA reads TGCATCTCCCAGGGCCTGCGAGGCTACACCTTC.

This clone was recorded a few times. V and J are TRBV6-5 and TRBJ2-5; 12 nucleotides align to TRBD2. The DNA end favors TRBJ2-7, so the J call may be wrong. The CDR3 runs 15 residues. Germline V lookup: CDR1 MNHEY, CDR2 SVGAGI. CDR3 bases: TGTGCCAGCAGCCCGACTAGCGGGGGAACCTACGAGCAGTACTTC. Protein: CASSPTSGGTYEQYF.

This chain uses TRBV5-1 with TRBJ2-7; D may be TRBD1 (6 bases). CDR1 is SGHRS, CDR2 YFSETQ, per germline. This CDR3 comprises 13 residues. V gave up 6 bases and J gave up 2 bases, with 12 bases separating them. The CDR3 spells CASNSGAPYEQYF. The DNA for the CDR3 is TGCGCCAGCAATTCAGGGGCACCCTACGAGCAGTACTTC.

This rearrangement joins TRBV15 to TRBJ2-3; D perhaps matches TRBD2 (5 bases). The germline gives CDR1 LNHNV, CDR2 YYDKDF (reference sequence). The V end lost 5 bases, the J end lost 0 bases, and 12 bases lay between the germline ends. CDR3 size: 15 residues. CDR3 in DNA: TGTGCCACCAGCCTCCCTGGCGGGAGCACAGATACGCAGTATTTT. This translates into CATSLPGGSTDTQYF.

The chain couples TRBV11-2 to TRBJ2-1; 8 bases agree with TRBD2. V was pared by 6 bases and J by 8 bases, with 18 bases of the junction left unmatched. Germline CDR1 reads SGHAT; CDR2 reads FQNNGV. The CDR3 length is 17 residues. The CDR3 loop is CASSNRHSGAKGYEQFF. The CDR3 DNA follows: TGTGCCAGCAGTAACCGCCATAGCGGGGCGAAGGGTTATGAGCAGTTCTTC.

The V gene is TRBV30, the J gene TRBJ2-1, with 7 bases aligning to TRBD2. V shed 3 bases and J 5 bases; nucleotides not matched to a gene: 4. The CDR3 spans 13 residues. The V gene's germline CDR1 is GTSNPN and CDR2 SVGIG (reference sequence). The CDR3 bases are TGTGCCTGGAGCAGGACTAGTAACAATGAGCAGTTCTTC. Its translation is CAWSRTSNNEQFF.

The chain joins TRBV9 to TRBJ1-3, with TRBD1 as a possible D gene (5 bases). The CDR3 consists of 14 residues. Germline V gene lookup returns CDR1 SGDLS and CDR2 YYNGEE. V lost 0 bases and J lost 2, with 6 bases in between. The CDR3 DNA follows: TGTGCCAGCAGCGTAGAGGGGACTGGAAACACCATATATTTT. Translation: CASSVEGTGNTIYF. The whole variable domain, filled in from reference TRBV9 and TRBJ1-3, reads DSGVTQTPKHLITATGQRVTLRCSPRSGDLSVYWYQQSLDQGLQFLIQYYNGEERAKGNILERFSAQQFPDLHSELNLSSLELGDSALYFCASSVEGTGNTIYFGEGSWLTVV.

This chain uses TRBV28 with TRBJ1-2, with D perhaps matching TRBD1 (6 bases). The CDR3 spans 15 residues. V was trimmed by 5 bases and J by 3 bases, leaving 16 bases between them. Germline V lookup: CDR1 MDHEN, CDR2 SYDVKM. The CDR3 DNA follows: TGTGCCAGCAGTCCAGGGACACTGTCTTACTATGGCTACACCTTC. It translates to CASSPGTLSYYGYTF.

There are a few counts of this clone. The gene calls are TRBV7-2 and TRBJ2-7; TRBD2 is a possible D gene (6 bases). V was trimmed by 4 bases and J by 0 bases, leaving 13 bases between them. Looked up from germline, CDR1 is SGHTA and CDR2 is FQGNSA. The CDR3 covers 15 residues. CDR3 DNA sequence: TGTGCCAGCAGCTCCGCCGGGAGCCCCTCCTACGAGCAGTACTTC. It is translated as CASSSAGSPSYEQYF. The entire variable domain, with the rest obtained from reference TRBV7-2 and TRBJ2-7, is as follows: GAGVSQSPSNKVTEKGKDVELRCDPISGHTALYWYRQSLGQGLEFLIYFQGNSAPDKSGLPSDRFSAERTGGSVSTLTIQRTQQEDSAVYLCASSSAGSPSYEQYFGPGTRLTVT.